A selection of T cell receptor beta chains follows, all from one sample in a study of blood T cell repertoires in COVID-19. Sequencing used immunoSEQ multiplex PCR; TCRdb keeps in-frame clones, though not all of them. The sample yields about 140,000 clones, about 86% seen once. The sample taken for sequencing was peripheral blood. The receptors here all came from a woman in her sixties with acute or convalescent COVID-19. Each CDR3 is given with its conserved first and last residue. A D gene is named only where the DNA matches it firmly. The listing skips clone size in some rows; elsewhere it reads once, few, many or a size class.

D gene,clone size,J gene,V gene,CDR3 protein,CDR3 DNA
TRBD1,NA,TRBJ2-2,TRBV19,CASSPRDRGTGELFF,TGTGCCAGTAGTCCCCGGGACAGGGGCACCGGGGAGCTGTTTTTT
TRBD2,NA,TRBJ2-3,TRBV6-6,CASSYSKRGGVDTQYF,TGTGCCAGCAGTTACTCGAAGCGGGGGGGCGTTGATACGCAGTATTTT
NA,NA,TRBJ1-4,TRBV6-2/TRBV6-3,CASSYSNAKLFF,TGTGCCAGCAGTTACTCGAATGCGAAACTGTTTTTT
TRBD1,NA,TRBJ1-1,TRBV5-1,CASSGTANTEAFF,TGCGCCAGCAGCGGGACAGCTAACACTGAAGCTTTCTTT
NA,NA,TRBJ2-2,TRBV6-5,CASTDINTGELFF,TGTGCCAGCACGGACATAAACACCGGGGAGCTGTTTTTT
TRBD1,NA,TRBJ1-4,TRBV5-4,CASSEKQGVNEKLFF,TGTGCCAGCAGCGAAAAACAGGGGGTTAATGAAAAACTGTTTTTT
NA,NA,TRBJ2-7,TRBV7-8,CASSLAAGISYEQYF,TGTGCCAGCAGCTTAGCTGCGGGGATCTCCTACGAGCAGTACTTC
TRBD1,NA,TRBJ1-2,TRBV6-4,CASSDSKGRTGGRDGYTF,TGTGCCAGCAGTGACTCGAAAGGTAGGACAGGGGGGAGGGATGGCTACACCTTC
TRBD2,NA,TRBJ2-3,TRBV23-1,CASSHLLAGGGGDTQYF,TGCGCCAGCAGTCACCTGCTAGCGGGGGGGGGTGGAGATACGCAGTATTTT
TRBD1,NA,TRBJ2-3,TRBV5-1,CASSFSGQAPGDTQYF,TGCGCCAGCAGCTTCTCAGGACAGGCGCCGGGAGATACGCAGTATTTT
TRBD1,NA,TRBJ1-2,TRBV14,CASSRGQGGFGYTF,TGTGCCAGCAGCCGGGGACAGGGTGGTTTTGGCTACACCTTC
TRBD2,once,TRBJ2-4,TRBV2,CASSETSGGFKNIQYF,TGTGCCAGCAGTGAAACTAGCGGGGGCTTTAAAAACATTCAGTACTTC
NA,NA,TRBJ2-5,TRBV7-9,CASSFQSGVKETQYF,TGTGCCAGCAGCTTCCAGTCAGGTGTCAAAGAGACCCAGTACTTC
TRBD1,NA,TRBJ1-1,TRBV9,CASSVGLLQGADTEAFF,TGTGCCAGCAGCGTAGGACTACTCCAGGGGGCCGACACTGAAGCTTTCTTT
TRBD2,NA,TRBJ2-3,TRBV10-3,CAISERTSGDTDTQYF,TGTGCCATCAGTGAGAGGACTAGTGGGGACACAGATACGCAGTATTTT
NA,NA,TRBJ1-2,TRBV5-1,CASSLAMAYYGYTF,TGCGCCAGCAGCTTGGCCATGGCATACTATGGCTACACCTTC